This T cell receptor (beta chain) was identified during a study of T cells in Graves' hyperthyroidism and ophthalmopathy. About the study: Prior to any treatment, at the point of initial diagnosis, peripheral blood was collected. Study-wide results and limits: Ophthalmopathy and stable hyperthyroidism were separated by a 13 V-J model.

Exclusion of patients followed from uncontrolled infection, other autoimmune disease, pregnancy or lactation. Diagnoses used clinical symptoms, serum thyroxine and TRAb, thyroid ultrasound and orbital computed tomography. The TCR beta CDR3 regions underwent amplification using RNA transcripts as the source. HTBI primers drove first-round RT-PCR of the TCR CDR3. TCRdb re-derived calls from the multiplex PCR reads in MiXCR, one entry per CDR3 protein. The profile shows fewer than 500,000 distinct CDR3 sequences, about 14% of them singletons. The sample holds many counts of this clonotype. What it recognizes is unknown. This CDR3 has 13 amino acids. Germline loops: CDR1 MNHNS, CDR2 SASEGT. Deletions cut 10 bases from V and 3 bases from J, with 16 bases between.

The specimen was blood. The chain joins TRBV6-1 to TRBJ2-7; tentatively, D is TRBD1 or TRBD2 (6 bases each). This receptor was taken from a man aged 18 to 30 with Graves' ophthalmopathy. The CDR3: CATRGLRGYEQYF. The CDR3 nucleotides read TGTGCCACTAGGGGGTTGCGGGGCTACGAGCAGTACTTC.